This T cell receptor beta chain was found in a study of shared clonotypes between healthy human individuals. In the study overall: Per donor, CD8 memory used one plate, CD8 naive used two, CD4 memory used three and CD4 naive used three. General study results and limits: Rarefaction gave evidence that sorted-subset sequencing remained incomplete despite large depth.

The method was immunoSEQ multiplex PCR; TCRdb's version includes in-frame clones alone and lacks a portion of them. The sample has fewer than 1.4 million clones, about 84% seen once; the top ten hold around 0.61%. The investigators split CD4+ cells into a CD45RA+ naive subset and a CD45RA-negative memory subset. Worth noting for this clone: Its cognate antigen is unknown.

The V end lost 6 bases, the J end lost 7 bases, and 9 bases lay between the germline ends. Germline V lookup: CDR1 DFQATT, CDR2 SNEGSKA (reference sequence). CDR3 length: 10 residues. The specimen was memory CD4+ T cells from PBMCs. This sample's subset: CD45RA-negative fraction. The TCR comes from a young man in good health. Some clones in this sample may be carry-over from other donors' samples. The genes are TRBV20-1 and TRBJ1-2; tentative D call: TRBD1 (5 bases). CDR3: CSADTAGYTF. CDR3 in DNA: TGCAGTGCGGACACCGCTGGCTACACCTTC.